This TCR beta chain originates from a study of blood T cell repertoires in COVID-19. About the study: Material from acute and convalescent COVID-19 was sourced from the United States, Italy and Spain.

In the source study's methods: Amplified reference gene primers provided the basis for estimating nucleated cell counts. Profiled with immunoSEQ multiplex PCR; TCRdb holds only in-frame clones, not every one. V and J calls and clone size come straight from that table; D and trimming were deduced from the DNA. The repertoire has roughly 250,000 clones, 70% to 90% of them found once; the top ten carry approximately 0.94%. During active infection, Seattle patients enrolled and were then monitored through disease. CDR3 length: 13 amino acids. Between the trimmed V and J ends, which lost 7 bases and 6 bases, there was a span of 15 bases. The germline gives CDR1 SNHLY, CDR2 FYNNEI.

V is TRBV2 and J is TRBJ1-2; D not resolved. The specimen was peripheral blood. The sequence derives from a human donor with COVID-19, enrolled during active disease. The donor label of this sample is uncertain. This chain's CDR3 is CASTISESNGYTF. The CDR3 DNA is TGTGCCAGCACTATATCCGAGTCTAATGGCTACACCTTC. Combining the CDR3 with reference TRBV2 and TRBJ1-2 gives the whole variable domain EPEVTQTPSHQVTQMGQEVILRCVPISNHLYFYWYRQILGQKVEFLVSFYNNEISEKSEIFDDQFSVERPDGSNFTLKIRSTKLEDSAMYFCASTISESNGYTFGSGTRLTVV.